This T cell receptor beta chain was documented in a study of cytomegalovirus exposure and HLA in healthy donors. Study conclusions and caveats: Earlier results showed most TCR beta V segments being productive about 87% or about 30% of the time.

PCR was performed using 60 Vbeta and 13 Jbeta primers. Data came from immunoSEQ multiplex PCR; TCRdb stores just in-frame clones and leaves some out. Here the sample spans about 130,000 clones, approximately 80% being singletons. V dropped 6 bases and J dropped 1; count of bases not matched to a gene: 8. Germline V gene lookup returns CDR1 MNHEY and CDR2 SVGAGI. CDR3 size: 15 residues. On this clone itself: Antigen specificity is unknown.

This TCR was sampled from a man aged 25-45 years in good health and CMV-seronegative. The specimen was PBMCs. J is TRBJ1-1 and V is TRBV6-5, with 7 bases lining up with TRBD1. CDR3 region: CASSPTGVRNTEAFF. As DNA, the CDR3 is TGTGCCAGCAGCCCTACAGGGGTGAGGAACACTGAAGCTTTCTTT.